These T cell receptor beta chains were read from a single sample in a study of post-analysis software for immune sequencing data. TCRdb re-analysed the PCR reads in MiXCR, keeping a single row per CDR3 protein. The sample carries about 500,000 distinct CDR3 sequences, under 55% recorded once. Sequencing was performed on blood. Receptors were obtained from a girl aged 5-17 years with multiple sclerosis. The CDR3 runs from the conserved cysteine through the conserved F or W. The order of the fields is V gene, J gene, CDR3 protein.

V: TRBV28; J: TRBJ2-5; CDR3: CASLFRGDQETQYF
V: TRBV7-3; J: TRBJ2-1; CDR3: CASSHGGTGDNEQFF
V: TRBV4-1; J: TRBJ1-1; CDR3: CASSQVGITEAFF
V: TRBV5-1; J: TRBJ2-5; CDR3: CASSLGGRAVETQYF
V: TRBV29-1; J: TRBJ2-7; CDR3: CSVMFSSYEQYF
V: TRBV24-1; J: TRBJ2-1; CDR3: CATSDLVGRGWNERQFF
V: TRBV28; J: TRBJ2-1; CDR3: CASSAPPTSSNGGRPGEQFF
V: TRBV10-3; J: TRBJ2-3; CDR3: CAIKRDRRDSYTDTQYF
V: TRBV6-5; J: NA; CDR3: CASSYGAGYGGEQYF
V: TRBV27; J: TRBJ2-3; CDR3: CASSPPYPDTQYF
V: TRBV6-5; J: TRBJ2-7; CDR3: CASSYSLAGASEQYF
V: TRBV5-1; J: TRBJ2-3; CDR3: CASSLEENRGLWTDTQYF
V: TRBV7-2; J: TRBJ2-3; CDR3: CASSLAGHGVTDTQYF
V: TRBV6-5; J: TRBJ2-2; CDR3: CASRVGRFAGELFF
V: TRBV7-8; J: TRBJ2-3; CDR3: CASRRLESDTQYF
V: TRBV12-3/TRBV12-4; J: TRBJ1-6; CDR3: CASGQGFSPLHF
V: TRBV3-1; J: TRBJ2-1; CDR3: CASSQRTSGSGEQFF
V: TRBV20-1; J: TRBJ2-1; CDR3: CSARREFRDGYYNEQFF
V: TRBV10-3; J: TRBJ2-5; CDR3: CAISESDGGAEKETQYF
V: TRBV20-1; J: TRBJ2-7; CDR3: CSASAYEQYF
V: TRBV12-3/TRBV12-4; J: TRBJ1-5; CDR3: CASSQGASDQPQHF
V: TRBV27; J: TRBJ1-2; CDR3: CASSLYGPQGASSGYTF
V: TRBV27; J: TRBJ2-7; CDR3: CASGRQGSYSYEQYF
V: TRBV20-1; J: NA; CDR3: CSASRTGFWDEQYF
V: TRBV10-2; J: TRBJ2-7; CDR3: CASISGRSYEQYF
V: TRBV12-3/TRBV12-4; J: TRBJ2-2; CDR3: CASPDRGRTGELFF
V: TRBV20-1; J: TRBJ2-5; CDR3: CSARDRGFGETQYF
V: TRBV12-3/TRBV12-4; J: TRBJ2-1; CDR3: CASSATSGSITGEQFF
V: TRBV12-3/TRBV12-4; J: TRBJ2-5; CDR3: CASPPPGLAGEETQYF
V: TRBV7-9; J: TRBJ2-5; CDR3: CASSLRRDETQYF
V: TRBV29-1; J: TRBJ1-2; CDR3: CSVETGYGYTF
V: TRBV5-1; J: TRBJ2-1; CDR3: CASSFGTSGHNEQFF
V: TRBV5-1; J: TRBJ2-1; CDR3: CASSLVLARGDEQFF
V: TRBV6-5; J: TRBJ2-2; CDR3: CASSRDSTGELFF
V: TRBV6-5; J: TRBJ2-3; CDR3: CASRLSGSEDTQYF
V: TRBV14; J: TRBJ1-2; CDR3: CASSQRISGTGYGYTF